What follows is one T cell receptor beta chain and its context. The specificity of this receptor is unknown. Per-base qualities were not stored, and no clone one base away is much larger. The data originate from a study of technical replicates of blood from a few donors (dated by TCRdb to about 2017). Library method: the immunoSEQ multiplex PCR assay. TCRdb's version of the immuneACCESS table is confined to in-frame rearrangements and falls short of the full clone set. An unresolved V gene accounts for under half of the shortfall where checked; the remainder is of unknown origin. This sample is represented by tens of thousands of clones; nearly 98% of them were singletons. In total, the top ten clones hold under 0.2% of the sample. The germline V gene gives CDR1 as SGHRS and CDR2 as YFSETQ. The CDR3 goes from the cysteine to the phenylalanine over 15 residues. Only the CDR3 portion is preserved as DNA: 45 bases, with reading frame beginning at the first base. Trimming accounts for 0 bases at V and 3 bases at J, while the number of junction bases matched to no gene is 6.

The sequence is built from TRBV5-1 and TRBJ2-7; 7 of the junction bases match TRBD1. The sequencing input was T cells isolated from PBMCs. This TCR was recovered from a human donor in good health. The nucleotide sequence is given as TGCGCCAGCAGCTTGGGGGGGACAGAACACTACGAGCAGTACTTC. This gives the protein CASSLGGTEHYEQYF.